This T cell receptor beta chain came from a study of control samples from healthy donors and cancer patients. The CDR3 extends over 12 amino acids. Trimming stripped 3 bases from V and 7 bases from J, with 7 bases between. Germline lookup yields CDR1 MNHEY and CDR2 SVGEGT. Sequencing used immunoSEQ multiplex PCR; TCRdb keeps in-frame clones, though not all of them. This table holds about 140,000 clones, 70% to 90% found once. Sequenced material: blood. V and J are TRBV6-2 or TRBV6-3 and TRBJ2-1; a possible D gene is TRBD2 (5 bases). The receptor was derived from a woman in her 30s in good health. CDR3 in DNA: TGTGCCAGCAGTTATGGCGGGAATGAGCAGTTCTTC. This translates into CASSYGGNEQFF.